This TCR beta chain was recovered during a study of control samples from healthy donors and cancer patients. The repertoire was sequenced with immunoSEQ multiplex PCR; TCRdb's copy has only in-frame clones and lacks some. The data show 60,000 to 75,000 clones, more than 70% seen once. The length of the CDR3 is 13 residues. Trimming cost V 3 bases and J 5 bases, with 7 bases left between them. Germline V gene sequence: CDR1 KGHSH, CDR2 LQKENI. For this clone: Other DNA sequences in the same sample also yield this CDR3.

The chain combines TRBV18 with TRBJ1-4; no firm D call. The sequence was collected from a man aged 60-69 years with colorectal cancer. Material: PBMCs. This CDR3 reads CASSPGRNEKLFF. The CDR3 DNA follows: TGTGCCAGCTCACCCGGCCGGAATGAAAAACTGTTTTTT.